This T cell receptor beta chain was retrieved from a study of sequential checkpoint blockade in melanoma. The CDR3 is 15 amino acids. The germline V gene has CDR1 MGHRA and CDR2 YSYEKL. V dropped 6 bases and J dropped 7; count of bases not matched to a gene: 12. Specified treatment: randomized to nivolumab then ipilimumab (arm A) or the reverse (arm B). Produced via immunoSEQ multiplex PCR; TCRdb's table is partial and in-frame only. The sample contains some 10,000 clones, about three quarters of which appear only once. Sample: CD8+ T cells sorted from blood (inferred from file names), taken from a patient given nivolumab and ipilimumab in sequence. The chain recombines TRBV4-1 with TRBJ2-7, with TRBD1 matching 10 bases. The receptor's source is a human donor with melanoma. CDR3 sequence: CASSPGQGLFGEQYF. In DNA form, the CDR3 reads TGCGCCAGCAGTCCGGGACAGGGGCTGTTTGGGGAGCAGTACTTC.